This record looks at one T cell receptor beta chain sequence and its context. The data derive from a study of shared T cell receptors in the human thymus. Assay used: immunoSEQ multiplex PCR; TCRdb lists only in-frame clones, some missing. The table records about 380,000 clones, roughly 94% of them present only once. The source material was thymocytes. This receptor was taken from a human donor.

In DNA form, the CDR3 reads TGTGCCAGCTCGATCAAACGGCGAAGGCCTGGAAACACCATATATTTT. This gives the protein CASSIKRRRPGNTIYF. The chain employs TRBV28 and TRBJ1-3; D is ambiguous. The CDR3 has 16 residues. Trimming took off 8 bases at V and 2 bases at J, with 19 bases between the two ends. Germline CDR1 reads MDHEN; CDR2 reads SYDVKM.